The 29 T cell receptor beta chains below were found in one sample sequenced in a study of T cell responses to AZD1222 COVID-19 vaccine. The table came from immunoSEQ multiplex PCR; TCRdb's copy has only in-frame clones and leaves some out. The data contain approximately 130,000 clones, around 88% of them singletons. Sequenced here: peripheral blood, sampled on day 0 of MenACWY control vaccination. These receptors originate from an adult in good health.

About this clone itself: The sample carries other DNA sequences with the same CDR3. CDR3 DNA sequence: TGTGCCAGTTCTAGCGGGAGGGCCTACGAGCAGTACTTC. Translating it yields CASSSGRAYEQYF. The chain has TRBV27 and TRBJ2-7; TRBD2 agrees at 12 bases. The CDR3 is made up of 13 amino acids. In germline, CDR1 is MNHEY, CDR2 SMNVEV (reference sequence). Trimming at V came to 9 bases and at J to 2 bases, leaving 2 bases not matched to a gene.

The chain joins TRBV6-4 to TRBJ1-5; no clear D gene. Germline lookup yields CDR1 MRHNA and CDR2 SNTAGT. V gave up 3 bases and J gave up 2 bases, with 11 bases separating them. There are 15 residues in the CDR3. Written as DNA, the CDR3 is TGTGCCAGCAGTGAATCGAGGGCTCGCAATCAGCCCCAGCATTTT. Protein product: CASSESRARNQPQHF.

This clone was recorded once. The chain couples TRBV20-1 to TRBJ2-3; D gene uncertain. Trimming stripped 3 bases from V and 0 bases from J, with 10 bases between. The CDR3 extends over 14 amino acids. Germline V gene sequence: CDR1 DFQATT, CDR2 SNEGSKA (reference sequence). In nucleotides, the CDR3 is TGCAGTGCTAGTAGGCCTGCTAGCACAGATACGCAGTATTTT. Translating it yields CSASRPASTDTQYF.

The chain couples TRBV3-1 (or the pseudogene TRBV3-2) to TRBJ2-1, with D perhaps TRBD1 (5 bases). In germline, CDR1 is LGHDT, CDR2 YNNKEL (reference sequence). Trimming cost V 1 base and J 6 bases, with 19 bases left between them. This CDR3 is 17 amino acids long. CDR3 residues: CASSQAKGISWGNEQFF. The CDR3, as DNA: TGTGCCAGCAGCCAAGCTAAGGGGATTAGTTGGGGCAATGAGCAGTTCTTC.

The J gene is TRBJ2-2, the V gene TRBV7-9; D is undetermined. Trimming cost V 2 bases and J 6 bases, with 7 bases left between them. CDR3 size: 13 residues. The V gene's germline CDR1 is SEHNR and CDR2 FQNEAQ (reference sequence). For the CDR3, the DNA is TGTGCCAGCAGCTTATTATCGGCCGGGGAGCTGTTTTTT. This translates into CASSLLSAGELFF.

This chain joins TRBV1 and TRBJ2-1; the D call TRBD2 from the table was never checked on the DNA. TRBV1 is deemed a pseudogene. The CDR3 extends over 17 amino acids. This CDR3 reads CTSSQDGREFSYNEQFF. Written as DNA, the CDR3 is TGCACCAGCAGCCAAGATGGGAGGGAGTTTTCCTACAATGAGCAGTTCTTC.

This rearrangement joins TRBV24-1 to TRBJ2-2; TRBD1 aligns across 7 bases. Trimming removed 6 bases from V and 0 bases from J; junction bases left unmatched: 12. The germline V gene has CDR1 KGHDR and CDR2 SFDVKD. The CDR3 extends over 18 amino acids. The CDR3 here is CATSNTGQKRANTGELFF. The CDR3 DNA is TGTGCCACCAGTAACACGGGACAGAAAAGGGCGAACACCGGGGAGCTGTTTTTT.

This clone was seen only once. The V call is TRBV19, the J call TRBJ1-5, with D uncertain. The V and J ends lost 4 bases and 7 bases respectively, with 20 bases between them. The CDR3 totals 16 residues. The germline gives CDR1 LNHDA, CDR2 SQIVND (reference sequence). CDR3 protein: CASSTGNWEVGQPQHF. The CDR3, as DNA: TGTGCCAGTAGTACGGGAAACTGGGAGGTGGGGCAGCCCCAGCATTTT.

The chain recombines TRBV13 with TRBJ2-3, with D unclear. The CDR3 runs 14 residues. Trimming cost V 4 bases and J 1 base, with 9 bases left between them. Germline CDR1 and CDR2: PRHDT and FYEKMQ (reference sequence). The chain's CDR3 is CASSSATGTDTQYF. Written as DNA, the CDR3 is TGTGCCAGCAGCTCCGCAACAGGCACAGATACGCAGTATTTT. Using reference TRBV13 and TRBJ2-3 for the parts outside the CDR3, the full variable domain is AAGVIQSPRHLIKEKRETATLKCYPIPRHDTVYWYQQGPGQDPQFLISFYEKMQSDKGSIPDRFSAQQFSDYHSELNMSSLELGDSALYFCASSSATGTDTQYFGPGTRLTVL.

V gene TRBV6-5 combines with J gene TRBJ2-1; D may correspond to TRBD1 or TRBD2 (5 bases each). This CDR3 is 14 amino acids long. From germline, CDR1 is MNHEY and CDR2 SVGAGI. With 6 bases removed from V and 9 bases from J, the gap between germline ends came to 18 bases. CDR3 coding DNA: TGTGCCAGCAGGACCACGGGACGCCTCTCTGAGCAGTTCTTC. It yields the protein CASRTTGRLSEQFF.

The chain recombines TRBV7-8 with TRBJ2-2; 9 bases map to TRBD2. The V and J ends lost 0 bases and 0 bases, in that order; junction bases with no gene match: 14. This CDR3 region has 21 residues. Germline V gives CDR1 SGHVS, CDR2 FQNEAQ. The DNA for the CDR3 is TGTGCCAGCAGCTTAGCGTGGGGTGATCGGCTAGCGGGACCGAACACCGGGGAGCTGTTTTTT. It translates to CASSLAWGDRLAGPNTGELFF.

The gene calls are TRBV2 and TRBJ2-7; the match to TRBD1 covers 7 bases. Germline lookup yields CDR1 SNHLY and CDR2 FYNNEI. The V segment lost 5 bases and the J segment 3 bases; nucleotides outside the gene matches: 7. The CDR3 contains 14 residues. The CDR3 loop reads CASSTQGSFYEQYF. The CDR3 nucleotides are TGTGCCAGCAGTACACAGGGGTCCTTCTACGAGCAGTACTTC.

The chain uses TRBV2 and TRBJ2-2, with 10 nucleotides matching TRBD2. The V gene's germline CDR1 is SNHLY and CDR2 FYNNEI. This CDR3 region has 16 residues. V dropped 4 bases and J dropped 1; count of bases not matched to a gene: 3. DNA for the CDR3: TGTGCCAGCAGTGTAACTAGCGGGATGAACACCGGGGAGCTGTTTTTT. The encoded protein is CASSVTSGMNTGELFF.

In DNA form, the CDR3 reads TGTGCCACCAGCAGAGTCCGGACAGGAGCGAACACCGGGGAGCTGTTTTTT. Translated, it gives CATSRVRTGANTGELFF. V and J are TRBV15 and TRBJ2-2, with TRBD1 matching over 7 bases. The CDR3 contains 17 residues. V was pared by 1 base and J by 0 bases, with 5 bases of the junction left unmatched. The germline V gene encodes CDR1 LNHNV and CDR2 YYDKDF (reference sequence).

The chain links TRBV9 to TRBJ2-2; D is ambiguous. V shed 2 bases and J shed 7 bases, with 12 bases lying between them. The CDR3 length is 14 residues. Germline V gives CDR1 SGDLS, CDR2 YYNGEE. Here the CDR3 reads CASSVAVLGGELFF. CDR3 nucleotide sequence: TGTGCCAGCAGCGTCGCTGTTTTGGGCGGGGAGCTGTTTTTT.

Note on this clone: One end of the junction fails to match germline, which may point to a read error. V usage is TRBV6-1 and J usage is TRBJ1-2; no firm D call. The CDR3 is 11 residues long. In germline, CDR1 is MNHNS, CDR2 SASEGT. The CDR3 spells CASSEAGRLAF. CDR3 coding DNA: TGTGCCAGCAGTGAGGCAGGTCGGCTTGCCTTC.

The gene calls are TRBV27 and TRBJ2-2; D gene unclear. The germline V gene has CDR1 MNHEY and CDR2 SMNVEV (reference sequence). CDR3 size: 16 residues. The V gene lost 2 bases and the J gene lost 0 bases, with 10 bases spanning the gap. CDR3 sequence (DNA): TGTGCCAGCAGTTTAGATATGGTCTCGAACACCGGGGAGCTGTTTTTT. As protein: CASSLDMVSNTGELFF.

J is TRBJ2-7 and V is TRBV4-1; 9 bases line up with TRBD2. The CDR3 runs 17 residues. Unmatched junction bases numbered 6, after V lost 0 bases and J lost 0 bases. CDR1 and CDR2 from the germline V gene are MGHRA and YSYEKL. The DNA for the CDR3 is TGCGCCAGCAGCCAAGAGGCGGGAGGGCAGAGCTCCTACGAGCAGTACTTC. Protein product: CASSQEAGGQSSYEQYF.

The chain couples TRBV27 to TRBJ2-1; 11 positions match TRBD1. V was clipped by 7 bases and J by 9 bases; unmatched bases: 8. Germline assignment: CDR1 MNHEY and CDR2 SMNVEV (reference sequence). The CDR3 runs 14 residues. As DNA, the CDR3 is TGTGCCAGCAATGCCGGGACAGGGGGAGGTGAGCAGTTCTTC. Its translation: CASNAGTGGGEQFF.

This chain connects TRBV19 to TRBJ1-2; tentatively, D is TRBD1 (5 bases). Germline V gene data show CDR1 as LNHDA and CDR2 as SQIVND (reference sequence). The CDR3 contains 14 residues. The V and J ends lost 6 bases and 4 bases respectively, with 15 bases between them. The CDR3 region has the DNA TGTGCCAGTAGAAAAGGGGCCGGACTCTATGGCTACACCTTC. This encodes CASRKGAGLYGYTF.

This chain connects TRBV7-2 to TRBJ2-7, with D uncertain. Germline V lookup: CDR1 SGHTA, CDR2 FQGNSA. This CDR3 has 15 residues. Trimming cost V 0 bases and J 0 bases, with 9 bases left between them. DNA for the CDR3: TGTGCCAGCAGCTTAGCGCGCGGCCCCTCCTACGAGCAGTACTTC. It yields the protein CASSLARGPSYEQYF.

This rearrangement joins TRBV2 to TRBJ1-1; D is unclear. The CDR3 is made up of 11 amino acids. The V end was cut by 9 bases, the J end by 0 bases, with 5 bases between. The germline V gene has CDR1 SNHLY and CDR2 FYNNEI. Here the CDR3 reads CASVMNTEAFF. CDR3 bases: TGTGCCAGTGTAATGAACACTGAAGCTTTCTTT.

The chain recombines TRBV10-2 with TRBJ2-1, with D possibly being TRBD2 (6 bases). The CDR3 has 16 amino acids. CDR1 and CDR2 (germline): WSHSY, SAAADI. V was clipped by 5 bases and J by 12 bases, with 26 bases between them. Here the CDR3 DNA reads TGCGCCAGCAGTAAGCAATCCGGGACTGAGTTAAAAGGGCAGTTCTTC. Its protein is CASSKQSGTELKGQFF.

The V and J genes are TRBV11-2 and TRBJ2-1; 10 bases line up with TRBD2. The CDR3 runs to 18 residues. Trimming removed 1 base from V and 0 bases from J; junction bases left unmatched: 6. CDR1 and CDR2 from the germline V gene are SGHAT and FQNNGV. CDR3 in amino acids: CASSLVATSGRSYNEQFF. The CDR3 DNA follows: TGTGCCAGCAGCTTAGTGGCGACTAGCGGGCGCTCCTACAATGAGCAGTTCTTC.

The chain is built from TRBV7-9 and TRBJ2-2, with D possibly matching TRBD1 (5 bases). The CDR3 loop spans 12 amino acids. Germline V gives CDR1 SEHNR, CDR2 FQNEAQ (reference sequence). V lost 7 bases and J 6 bases, leaving 9 bases between the germline ends. DNA for the CDR3: TGTGCCAGCACCCAGGGTCCCGGGGAGCTGTTTTTT. This codes for CASTQGPGELFF.

The chain recombines TRBV10-3 with TRBJ2-1, with D tentatively TRBD2 (5 bases). V was clipped by 6 bases and J by 6 bases, with 24 bases between them. The CDR3 consists of 17 residues. Germline-derived CDR1 and CDR2 are ENHRY and SYGVKD. The CDR3 bases are TGTGCCATCAGCTCCCCCGGGGAACTCCCATCAGTCAATGAGCAGTTCTTC. Translation gives CAISSPGELPSVNEQFF.

This clone was observed a single time. The V gene is TRBV27, the J gene TRBJ2-1, with D tentatively TRBD1 (5 bases). Trimming pared 0 bases from V and 8 bases from J, leaving 11 bases between. The germline V gene has CDR1 MNHEY and CDR2 SMNVEV (reference sequence). The CDR3 loop spans 14 amino acids. CDR3: CASSLSAGWDEQFF. The CDR3, as DNA: TGTGCCAGCAGTTTATCTGCAGGGTGGGATGAGCAGTTCTTC.

The chain is built from TRBV5-4 and TRBJ2-5, with 7 bases aligning to TRBD1. J lost 5 bases, V lost 4 bases, and 8 bases had no gene match. The V gene's germline CDR1 is SGHNT and CDR2 YYREEE (reference sequence). This CDR3 spans 14 amino acids. The CDR3 sequence: CASSGRTGVETQYF. CDR3 DNA: TGTGCCAGCAGCGGCCGCACAGGGGTGGAGACCCAGTACTTC.

With respect to this clone: One end of the junction varies from germline; a read error may be responsible. The chain uses TRBV7-8 and TRBJ1-4; no definite D call. The CDR3 loop spans 15 amino acids. The germline CDR1 and CDR2 sequences are SGHVS and FQNEAQ. The CDR3 protein is CASSNRLTTNEKLFF. The CDR3 DNA is TGTGCCAGCAGCAACCGACTCACAACTAATGAAAAACTATTTTTT.